Presented here are 18 T cell receptor beta chains from one specimen sequenced in a study of CD8+ T cells in alopecia areata. Extracted from the samples, RNA was reverse transcribed into cDNA to serve as the sequencing template. The table came from immunoSEQ multiplex PCR; TCRdb's copy has only in-frame clones and leaves some out. The table lists over 150,000 clones, around three fifths of them singletons. The sequences come from CD4+ T cells sorted from blood, collected at week 0. The receptors stem from a human donor with alopecia areata.

This chain links TRBV29-1 with TRBJ2-1; 7 nucleotides match TRBD1. Trimming cost V 3 bases and J 8 bases; bases outside gene matches: 10. From germline, CDR1 is SQVTM and CDR2 ANQGSEA. The CDR3 consists of 14 residues. Written as DNA, the CDR3 is TGCAGCGTTGACGCTCAGGGGGAGAGGGATGAGCAGTTCTTC. Translation: CSVDAQGERDEQFF.

The rearrangement uses TRBV25-1 and TRBJ1-3; unclear D gene. The CDR3 is 13 amino acids. CDR1 is MGHDK, CDR2 SYGVNS, per germline. Trimming took 1 base from V and 1 from J, leaving 2 bases between them. As DNA, the CDR3 is TGTGCCAGCAGTGAATCATCTGGAAACACCATATATTTT. Translated: CASSESSGNTIYF. The full variable domain, rest sourced from reference TRBV25-1 and TRBJ1-3, is EADIYQTPRYLVIGTGKKITLECSQTMGHDKMYWYQQDPGMELHLIHYSYGVNSTEKGDLSSESTVSRIRTEHFPLTLESARPSHTSQYLCASSESSGNTIYFGEGSWLTVV.

This chain joins TRBV7-9 and TRBJ1-5; 7 bases line up with TRBD1. Trimming at V came to 2 bases and at J to 0 bases, leaving 4 bases not matched to a gene. Germline V gene sequence: CDR1 SEHNR, CDR2 FQNEAQ (reference sequence). This CDR3 has 16 amino acids. The CDR3 region is CASSLYRGGSNQPQHF. CDR3 DNA sequence: TGTGCCAGCAGCTTATACAGGGGCGGTAGCAATCAGCCCCAGCATTTT.

The rearrangement uses TRBV6-5 and TRBJ1-6, with 9 bases aligning to TRBD1. Trimming at V came to 5 bases and at J to 9 bases, leaving 5 bases not matched to a gene. Germline CDR1 is MNHEY and CDR2 is SVGAGI. This CDR3 contains 14 residues. CDR3 bases: TGTGCCAGCAGTCGCGACAGGGGGATTTCACCCCTCCACTTT. It yields the protein CASSRDRGISPLHF.

This clone was detected a few times. The rearrangement uses TRBV7-9 and TRBJ2-3; D is tentatively TRBD1 or TRBD2 (5 bases each). Germline CDR1 SEHNR, CDR2 FQNEAQ (reference sequence). This CDR3 contains 18 residues. Trimming cost V 5 bases and J 0 bases, with 21 bases left between them. The CDR3 nucleotides read TGTGCCAGCAGCACGGGACCGATGACCACCCTTAGCACAGATACGCAGTATTTT. Translating it yields CASSTGPMTTLSTDTQYF.

Here the CDR3 reads CATIGGEQYF. The CDR3 region has the DNA TGTGCCACCATCGGAGGAGAGCAGTACTTC. V usage is TRBV6-1 and J usage is TRBJ2-7, with D possibly being TRBD2 (5 bases). Germline CDR1 is MNHNS and CDR2 is SASEGT. This CDR3 is 10 amino acids long. V lost 10 bases and J 7 bases, leaving 11 bases between the germline ends.

The rearrangement uses TRBV6-5 and TRBJ2-5; perhaps TRBD1 as D (5 bases). CDR1 and CDR2 from the germline V gene are MNHEY and SVGAGI. V lost 3 bases to trimming and J lost 2 bases, with 10 bases between them. CDR3 length: 14 amino acids. CDR3: CASSYRDSQETQYF. As DNA, the CDR3 is TGTGCCAGCAGTTATCGCGACAGTCAAGAGACCCAGTACTTC.

This chain connects TRBV11-3 to TRBJ2-5, with D hard to call. Per germline, CDR1 SGHNT and CDR2 YENEEA. The CDR3 totals 14 residues. V lost 6 bases, J lost 0 bases, and 11 bases lay in between. The CDR3 nucleotides read TGTGCCAGCAGGGTGGGAAAGTACCAAGAGACCCAGTACTTC. It codes for CASRVGKYQETQYF. The variable domain in full, with the rest retrieved from reference TRBV11-3 and TRBJ2-5, is EAGVVQSPRYKIIEKKQPVAFWCNPISGHNTLYWYLQNLGQGPELLIRYENEEAVDDSQLPKDRFSAERLKGVDSTLKIQPAELGDSAVYLCASRVGKYQETQYFGPGTRLLVL.

This clone was counted a few times. The chain uses TRBV7-9 and TRBJ1-4, with 9 bases fitting TRBD1. CDR1 is SEHNR and CDR2 is FQNEAQ in the germline V gene (reference sequence). CDR3 length: 14 amino acids. With V trimmed by 4 bases and J by 8 bases, 5 bases remained unmatched. The CDR3 DNA sequence: TGTGCCAGCAGCTCCGGGACAGGGACGGAAAAACTGTTTTTT. Protein sequence: CASSSGTGTEKLFF.

The chain combines TRBV7-6 with TRBJ1-4; 11 bases fit TRBD1. The CDR3 spans 14 residues. V gave up 5 bases and J gave up 8 bases; unmatched junction bases: 4. Germline assignment: CDR1 SGHVS and CDR2 FNYEAQ. DNA for the CDR3: TGTGCCAGCAGCCAGGGACAGGGGGGCGAAAAACTGTTTTTT. Translated: CASSQGQGGEKLFF.

This chain connects TRBV30 to TRBJ2-1, with D uncertain. Deletions cut 2 bases from V and 9 bases from J, with 14 bases between. Germline V CDR1 and CDR2: GTSNPN, SVGIG (reference sequence). This CDR3 is built from 13 residues. DNA of the CDR3: TGTGCCTGGAGTCGTCCCCCGGCCGGTGAGCAGTTCTTC. Its translation: CAWSRPPAGEQFF.

The rearrangement links TRBV29-1 to TRBJ2-3, with 9 bases that match TRBD1. There are 14 residues in the CDR3. CDR1 and CDR2 (germline): SQVTM, ANQGSEA. V was clipped by 5 bases and J by 6 bases; unmatched bases: 9. CDR3: CSVFRDRVNDTQYF. The DNA for the CDR3 is TGCAGCGTTTTCCGGGACAGGGTGAACGATACGCAGTATTTT.

The chain recombines TRBV7-9 with TRBJ1-4; D is unresolved. The CDR3 has 16 residues. Trimming took off 5 bases at V and 8 bases at J, with 21 bases between the two ends. Germline loops: CDR1 SEHNR, CDR2 FQNEAQ (reference sequence). This CDR3 reads CASSPRKAGMWEKLFF. Written as DNA, the CDR3 is TGTGCCAGCAGCCCCAGGAAGGCGGGAATGTGGGAAAAACTGTTTTTT.

The chain links TRBV2 to TRBJ2-5, with D unclear. CDR3 length: 11 amino acids. The germline V gene encodes CDR1 SNHLY and CDR2 FYNNEI. Trimming removed 7 bases from V and 4 bases from J, with 7 bases in between. The CDR3 here is CASTARETQYF. DNA for the CDR3: TGTGCCAGCACGGCACGAGAGACCCAGTACTTC.

This clone was observed a few times. The rearrangement links TRBV30 to TRBJ1-5; no clear D. The CDR3 is made up of 13 amino acids. V lost 7 bases, J lost 0 bases, and 10 bases lay in between. Per the germline V gene, CDR1 is GTSNPN and CDR2 is SVGIG (reference sequence). The CDR3 sequence: CALAVGSNQPQHF. The CDR3 DNA follows: TGTGCCTTGGCTGTGGGTAGCAATCAGCCCCAGCATTTT.

This clone was recorded at least ten times. The chain joins TRBV29-1 to TRBJ2-1; D gene uncertain. V lost 6 bases, J lost 6 bases, and 9 bases lay in between. In germline, CDR1 is SQVTM, CDR2 ANQGSEA. The CDR3 has 11 amino acids. CDR3 in amino acids: CSVQSGNEQFF. The DNA of the CDR3 is TGCAGCGTACAGTCGGGCAATGAGCAGTTCTTC.

This clone was found a few times. The V and J genes are TRBV11-2 and TRBJ1-1, with D maybe TRBD1 (5 bases). Germline-derived CDR1 and CDR2 are SGHAT and FQNNGV. The CDR3 covers 15 residues. V lost 1 base, J lost 4 bases, and 13 bases lay in between. Here the CDR3 DNA reads TGTGCCAGCAGCTTAGGTTTGTTGGGGGTCACTGAAGCTTTCTTT. Encoded protein: CASSLGLLGVTEAFF.

This chain joins TRBV5-6 and TRBJ2-6; the D gene is possibly TRBD2 (5 bases). The germline V gene encodes CDR1 SGHDT and CDR2 YYEEEE. Trimming pared 0 bases from V and 0 bases from J, leaving 7 bases between. The CDR3 covers 16 residues. CDR3 in DNA: TGTGCCAGCAGCTTGGTGGGAGACTCTGGGGCCAACGTCCTGACTTTC. This codes for CASSLVGDSGANVLTF.